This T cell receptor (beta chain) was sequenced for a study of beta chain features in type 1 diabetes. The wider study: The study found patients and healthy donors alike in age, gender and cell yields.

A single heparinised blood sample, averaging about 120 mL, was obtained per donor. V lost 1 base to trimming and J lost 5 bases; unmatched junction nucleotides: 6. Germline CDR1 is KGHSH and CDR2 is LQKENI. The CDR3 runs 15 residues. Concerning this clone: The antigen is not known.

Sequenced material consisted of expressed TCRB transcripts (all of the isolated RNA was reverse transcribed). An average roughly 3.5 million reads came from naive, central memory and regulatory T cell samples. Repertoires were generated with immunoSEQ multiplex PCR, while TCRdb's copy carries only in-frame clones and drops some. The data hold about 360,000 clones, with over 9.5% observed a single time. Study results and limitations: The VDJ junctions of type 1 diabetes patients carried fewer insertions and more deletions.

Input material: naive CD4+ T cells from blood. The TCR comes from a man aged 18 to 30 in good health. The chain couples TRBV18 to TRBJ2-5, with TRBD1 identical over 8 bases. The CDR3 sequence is CASSPRQGARETQYF. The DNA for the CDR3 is TGTGCCAGCTCACCACGGCAGGGGGCGAGGGAGACCCAGTACTTC.